Each of the 28 T cell receptor beta chains below was sequenced from the same sample in a study of spatial heterogeneity in lung cancer. In TCRdb, the 5' RACE reads were re-called with MiXCR into one record per CDR3 protein. Here the sample spans tens of thousands of distinct CDR3 sequences, about 4.3% being singletons. The sample's time point: sample taken at primary tumor resection. Unsorted whole RNA of tumor, nontumor lung or frozen PBMC was sequenced. Sequencing used PBMCs, obtained at surgery. These receptors were collected from a male donor with early-stage non-small cell lung cancer.

There are many counts of this clonotype. This sequence joins TRBV20-1 and TRBJ2-7, with 11 bases identical to TRBD1. The CDR3 is 13 residues long. Germline V gene sequence: CDR1 DFQATT, CDR2 SNEGSKA (reference sequence). V dropped 3 bases and J dropped 5; count of bases not matched to a gene: 3. CDR3 in DNA: TGCAGTGCTAGGGGGACAGGGGGTGACGAGCAGTACTTC. Translation: CSARGTGGDEQYF.

This chain links TRBV20-1 with TRBJ2-5, with TRBD2 matching 8 bases. Trimming removed 6 bases from V and 4 bases from J; junction bases left unmatched: 13. CDR3 length equals 15 residues. Germline loops: CDR1 DFQATT, CDR2 SNEGSKA (reference sequence). This CDR3 is CSARWPAGVRETQYF. In DNA form, the CDR3 reads TGCAGTGCCCGATGGCCAGCGGGAGTACGAGAGACCCAGTACTTC.

This clonotype was seen at least ten times. The rearrangement joins TRBV7-8 to TRBJ2-4, with 7 bases identical to TRBD2. Per germline, CDR1 SGHVS and CDR2 FQNEAQ. The junction had 12 bases not matched to a gene; V was cut back by 5 bases and J by 2 bases. The CDR3 loop spans 17 amino acids. CDR3 DNA sequence: TGTGCCAGCAGCCCCGAGGTCGGGGGGTATACCAAAAACATTCAGTACTTC. Translated, it gives CASSPEVGGYTKNIQYF.

This clonotype came up many times. This sequence joins TRBV6-2 or TRBV6-3 and TRBJ2-5, with 8 positions matching TRBD1. Trimming removed 6 bases from V and 5 bases from J; junction bases left unmatched: 8. The CDR3 length is 14 residues. Germline V CDR1 and CDR2: MNHEY, SVGEGT. The CDR3 nucleotides are TGTGCCAGCAGCGTCGTCGACAGGGGTGAGACCCAGTACTTC. This codes for CASSVVDRGETQYF.

Many counts were recorded for this clonotype. The CDR3 DNA reads TGTGCCACCAGTGATTCCGCGACTCAAGAAGAGACCCAGTACTTC. This codes for CATSDSATQEETQYF. This rearrangement joins TRBV24-1 to TRBJ2-5, with D uncertain. Trimming stripped 2 bases from V and 3 bases from J, with 12 bases between. This CDR3 region has 15 residues. Germline CDR1 KGHDR, CDR2 SFDVKD.

This clonotype appeared many times. The V and J genes are TRBV9 and TRBJ2-1; TRBD1 or TRBD2 may be the D gene (5 bases each). CDR3 length equals 17 residues. Germline values: CDR1 SGDLS, CDR2 YYNGEE. Trimming stripped 0 bases from V and 3 bases from J, with 16 bases between. CDR3 in amino acids: CASSVAGLAGNYNEQFF. CDR3 in DNA: TGTGCCAGCAGCGTAGCGGGGCTCGCAGGGAACTACAATGAGCAGTTCTTC.

This clonotype was seen at least ten times. The chain is built from TRBV7-9 and TRBJ2-7, with 8 bases identical to TRBD2. From germline, CDR1 is SEHNR and CDR2 FQNEAQ (reference sequence). The CDR3 totals 15 residues. J lost 2 bases, V lost 5 bases, and 8 bases had no gene match. The CDR3 loop reads CASSLQRGPAYEQYF. The CDR3 DNA reads as TGTGCCAGCAGCCTTCAGCGGGGGCCCGCCTACGAGCAGTACTTC.

This clonotype was detected many times. DNA for the CDR3: TGTGCCACCACGGGACAGTCTGAAGCTTTCTTT. Protein: CATTGQSEAFF. The V and J genes are TRBV10-3 and TRBJ1-1, with TRBD1 matching 7 bases. The CDR3 has 11 amino acids. Looked up from germline, CDR1 is ENHRY and CDR2 is SYGVKD. Unmatched junction bases numbered 5, after V lost 10 bases and J lost 6 bases.

At least ten counts were recorded for this clonotype. This chain uses TRBV7-2 with TRBJ2-7; perhaps D is TRBD1 or TRBD2 (5 bases each). CDR1 is SGHTA, CDR2 FQGNSA, per germline. This CDR3 is built from 15 residues. The V end lost 2 bases, the J end lost 3 bases, and 14 bases lay between the germline ends. DNA for the CDR3: TGTGCCAGCAGCTTAACATGGGACCGGTACTACGAGCAGTACTTC. Translating gives CASSLTWDRYYEQYF.

This clonotype was found many times. The chain uses TRBV5-4 and TRBJ1-2; the match to TRBD1 covers 8 bases. The CDR3 contains 14 residues. The V gene end was trimmed by 2 bases and the J gene end by 6 bases; junction bases not matched to a gene: 6. Germline assignment: CDR1 SGHNT and CDR2 YYREEE (reference sequence). The CDR3 region has the DNA TGTGCCAGCAGCTTCTCGGACAGGGATAATGGCTACACCTTC. Translated, it gives CASSFSDRDNGYTF.

This clonotype has at least ten counts. The J gene is TRBJ2-3, the V gene TRBV2; D remains ambiguous. This CDR3 has 15 residues. Germline V gene sequence: CDR1 SNHLY, CDR2 FYNNEI. Trimming took 3 bases from V and 0 from J, leaving 10 bases between them. The CDR3 nucleotides read TGTGCCAGCAGTGAGTTGATCAGGAGCACAGATACGCAGTATTTT. Translation: CASSELIRSTDTQYF.

This clonotype was picked up many times. This chain links TRBV27 with TRBJ2-5, with D hard to call. This CDR3 comprises 12 residues. V was trimmed by 8 bases and J by 1 base, leaving 8 bases between them. CDR1 is MNHEY and CDR2 is SMNVEV in the germline V gene (reference sequence). The CDR3 protein is CASADFQETQYF. The CDR3 nucleotides are TGTGCCAGCGCCGACTTCCAAGAGACCCAGTACTTC.

This clonotype has more than one count but fewer than ten. This chain links TRBV7-3 with TRBJ2-2; 8 nucleotides line up with TRBD2. There are 16 residues in the CDR3. Germline V gene data show CDR1 as SGHTA and CDR2 as FQGTGA. V was clipped by 1 base and J by 4 bases; unmatched bases: 5. The CDR3 DNA follows: TGTGCCAGCAGCTTAAATGGCGGGAGGACCACCGGGGAGCTGTTTTTT. The encoded protein is CASSLNGGRTTGELFF.

This clonotype came up many times. V and J are TRBV28 and TRBJ1-6, with D perhaps matching TRBD1 (5 bases). Germline V gene data show CDR1 as MDHEN and CDR2 as SYDVKM. This CDR3 is built from 15 residues. V lost 6 bases and J lost 6, with 15 bases in between. Written as DNA, the CDR3 is TGTGCCAGCAGACTGGCCGGGGCTCGTAATTCACCCCTCCACTTT. Translated: CASRLAGARNSPLHF.

At least ten counts were recorded for this clonotype. The chain has TRBV7-3 and TRBJ2-3; D might be TRBD2 (7 bases). V lost 6 bases to trimming and J lost 0 bases, with 13 bases between them. This CDR3 has 15 residues. Germline V gene data show CDR1 as SGHTA and CDR2 as FQGTGA. The CDR3, as DNA: TGTGCCAGCAGGACGAGCGGGACAAGCACAGATACGCAGTATTTT. Translation gives CASRTSGTSTDTQYF.

This clonotype was detected many times. This sequence joins TRBV6-6 and TRBJ1-4; no clear D gene. Germline V gives CDR1 MNHNY, CDR2 SVGAGI (reference sequence). This CDR3 has 14 amino acids. V was trimmed by 7 bases and J by 3 bases, leaving 12 bases between them. This CDR3 is CASKPNPANEKLFF. CDR3 sequence (DNA): TGTGCCAGCAAACCGAACCCGGCTAATGAAAAACTGTTTTTT.

This clonotype appeared a few times. J is TRBJ2-4 and V is TRBV28, with unresolved D. CDR1 is MDHEN, CDR2 SYDVKM, per germline. V lost 7 bases, J lost 0 bases, and 16 bases lay in between. The CDR3 sequence is 16 residues long. This chain's CDR3 is CASIPHVGLAKNIQYF. CDR3 nucleotide sequence: TGTGCCAGCATACCCCACGTCGGGCTAGCCAAAAACATTCAGTACTTC.

This clonotype was observed at least ten times. The V call is TRBV29-1, the J call TRBJ2-7; a possible D gene is TRBD1 (5 bases). The CDR3 extends over 12 amino acids. Germline assignment: CDR1 SQVTM and CDR2 ANQGSEA. V gave up 7 bases and J gave up 1 base, with 11 bases separating them. CDR3 in amino acids: CSAETVSYEQYF. The CDR3 nucleotides are TGCAGCGCAGAGACAGTTTCCTACGAGCAGTACTTC.

This clonotype came up a few times. The V gene is TRBV20-1, the J gene TRBJ2-1; 7 bases map to TRBD2. The length of the CDR3 is 14 residues. J lost 6 bases, V lost 3 bases, and 8 bases had no gene match. Germline CDR1 DFQATT, CDR2 SNEGSKA (reference sequence). CDR3 nucleotide sequence: TGCAGTGCTAGTATTTGGGACTACGCCAATGAGCAGTTCTTC. It specifies CSASIWDYANEQFF.

The table lists this clonotype with many counts. This chain links TRBV7-9 with TRBJ2-1; D is perhaps TRBD2 (6 bases). Germline CDR1 SEHNR, CDR2 FQNEAQ (reference sequence). CDR3 size: 14 residues. DNA of the CDR3: TGTGCGTCTAGGCACGTTCCGTTAGCGGATGAGCAGTTCTTC. Amino acid sequence: CASRHVPLADEQFF.

There are many counts of this clonotype. The chain joins TRBV12-3 or TRBV12-4 to TRBJ1-4; D might be TRBD1 (6 bases). The CDR3 totals 14 residues. V was trimmed by 7 bases and J by 9 bases, leaving 18 bases between them. The CDR3 nucleotides read TGTGCCAGCACCCCATCCGGGGGGCAGAAAAAACTGTTTTTT. It translates to CASTPSGGQKKLFF.

This clonotype was seen at least ten times. The J gene is TRBJ1-3, the V gene TRBV7-3; D gene ambiguous. The length of the CDR3 is 18 residues. Trimming shortened V by 2 bases and J by 2 bases, and 19 bases separated the two germline ends. Germline loops: CDR1 SGHTA, CDR2 FQGTGA. The DNA for the CDR3 is TGTGCCAGCAGCTTAGTCGAGGGAGAGAGGGTAGCTGGAAACACCATATATTTT. This sequence encodes CASSLVEGERVAGNTIYF.

Ten or more counts support this clonotype. The CDR3: CASSYSMGHTEAFF. Written as DNA, the CDR3 is TGTGCCAGCAGTTACTCGATGGGTCACACTGAAGCTTTCTTT. The chain couples TRBV6-5 to TRBJ1-1; D uncertain. CDR3 size: 14 residues. CDR1 and CDR2 from the germline V gene are MNHEY and SVGAGI. V was pared by 0 bases and J by 3 bases, with 8 bases between.

This clonotype is classed as medium-sized. The rearrangement uses TRBV6-2 or TRBV6-3 and TRBJ2-1; D not resolved. The CDR3 length is 12 residues. CDR1 is MNHEY, CDR2 SVGEGT, per germline. V was shortened by 5 bases and J by 7 bases, with 9 bases between the two germline ends. The CDR3 loop reads CASSGWSNEQFF. The CDR3 bases are TGTGCCAGCAGTGGCTGGTCGAATGAGCAGTTCTTC.

This clonotype was counted ten times or more. V is TRBV28 and J is TRBJ2-5; TRBD2 agrees at 9 bases. The CDR3 consists of 15 residues. With 6 bases clipped from V and 3 bases from J, the junction kept 8 bases outside the gene matches. The germline V gene encodes CDR1 MDHEN and CDR2 SYDVKM. The CDR3 region has the DNA TGTGCCAGCAGGGTGGCGGGAGGGAGTGAAGAGACCCAGTACTTC. It specifies CASRVAGGSEETQYF.

This clonotype was seen many times. The rearrangement links TRBV20-1 to TRBJ2-7, with 7 bases identical to TRBD1. Unmatched junction bases numbered 9, after V lost 6 bases and J lost 1 base. Germline V gene data show CDR1 as DFQATT and CDR2 as SNEGSKA (reference sequence). This CDR3 is 14 amino acids long. CDR3 in DNA: TGCAGTGCCCGACAGGGCGATGTTTCCTACGAGCAGTACTTC. It codes for CSARQGDVSYEQYF.

This clonotype appeared many times. The J gene is TRBJ1-5, the V gene TRBV29-1; unclear D gene. Germline-derived CDR1 and CDR2 are SQVTM and ANQGSEA. The CDR3 spans 11 residues. The ends were cut back, 4 bases at V and 4 bases at J, with 5 bases in the middle. In DNA, the CDR3 is TGCAGCGTTGGGGGTAATCAGCCCCAGCATTTT. This codes for CSVGGNQPQHF.

This clonotype was detected ten times or more. V usage is TRBV7-2 and J usage is TRBJ2-4; TRBD1 aligns across 11 bases. Trimming removed 3 bases from V and 9 bases from J; junction bases left unmatched: 19. CDR3 size: 19 residues. In germline, CDR1 is SGHTA, CDR2 FQGNSA. Here the CDR3 reads CASSLGPSLRTGGESIQYF. CDR3 nucleotide sequence: TGTGCCAGCAGCTTGGGGCCCTCCCTTCGGACAGGGGGCGAAAGCATTCAGTACTTC.